This entry lists 7 T cell receptor beta chains sequenced from one sample in a study of human T cells and chemical hapten exposure. TCRdb processed the RACE reads anew with MiXCR; each CDR3 protein has one entry. Of tens of thousands of distinct CDR3 sequences in the sample, roughly 10% were seen once. Time point: patch test 2, 6 weeks after DPC sensitization. Stated treatment: therapeutic diphenylcyclopropenone sensitization with weekly scalp DPC. This material consisted of whole blood, taken in connection with sensitization to the hapten diphenylcyclopropenone (DPC). The origin of the receptors is a woman younger than 45 with alopecia areata. Some clones in this sample may be carry-over from other donors' samples.

The table lists this clonotype with many counts. This chain uses TRBV5-1 with TRBJ1-1, with D uncertain. CDR3 length: 13 residues. The V gene lost 5 bases and the J gene lost 4 bases, with 12 bases spanning the gap. Looked up from germline, CDR1 is SGHRS and CDR2 is YFSETQ. CDR3 amino acids: CASSPGGSTEAFF. CDR3 bases: TGCGCCAGCAGTCCGGGCGGGAGCACTGAAGCTTTCTTT. Combining the CDR3 with reference TRBV5-1 and TRBJ1-1 gives the whole variable domain KAGVTQTPRYLIKTRGQQVTLSCSPISGHRSVSWYQQTPGQGLQFLFEYFSETQRNKGNFPGRFSGRQFSNSRSEMNVSTLELGDSALYLCASSPGGSTEAFFGQGTRLTVV.

There are a few counts of this clonotype. This chain links TRBV5-1 with TRBJ2-1, with D perhaps TRBD2 (7 bases). This CDR3 contains 16 residues. V was trimmed by 4 bases and J by 3 bases, leaving 17 bases between them. Germline CDR1 SGHRS, CDR2 YFSETQ. Here the CDR3 DNA reads TGCGCCAGCAGCCCAGCGTCGGGGGGCGACTACAATGAGCAGTTCTTC. Its translation is CASSPASGGDYNEQFF.

This clonotype was seen ten or more times. The CDR3 sequence is CASSVSGSSYNEQFF. CDR3 coding DNA: TGTGCCAGCAGTGTTAGCGGGAGCTCCTACAATGAGCAGTTCTTC. The chain combines TRBV28 with TRBJ2-1; 9 bases map to TRBD2. The CDR3 is 15 residues long. Germline V gene sequence: CDR1 MDHEN, CDR2 SYDVKM. Losses at the gene ends were 5 bases for V and 0 bases for J; bases not matched to a gene: 2.

This clonotype was seen ten or more times. Here the CDR3 reads CASSLALTGISNQPQHF. For the CDR3, the DNA is TGTGCCAGCAGCTTAGCGTTGACAGGGATTAGCAATCAGCCCCAGCATTTT. The gene calls are TRBV7-9 and TRBJ1-5, with 7 bases fitting TRBD1. The V segment lost 0 bases and the J segment 0 bases; nucleotides outside the gene matches: 5. The V gene's germline CDR1 is SEHNR and CDR2 FQNEAQ (reference sequence). This CDR3 has 17 amino acids. The full variable domain, in which reference TRBV7-9 and TRBJ1-5 provide the parts outside the CDR3, is DTGVSQNPRHKITKRGQNVTFRCDPISEHNRLYWYRQTLGQGPEFLTYFQNEAQLEKSRLLSDRFSAERPKGSFSTLEIQRTEQGDSAMYLCASSLALTGISNQPQHFGDGTRLSIL.

The chain has TRBV29-1 and TRBJ2-7, with D possibly TRBD1 on 6 matching bases. The CDR3 is made up of 14 amino acids. In germline, CDR1 is SQVTM, CDR2 ANQGSEA. Trimming took off 6 bases at V and 3 bases at J, with 18 bases between the two ends. CDR3 loop: CSVGSGTRYYEQYF. The DNA for the CDR3 is TGCAGCGTCGGCTCCGGGACAAGATACTACGAGCAGTACTTC.

This clonotype was recorded a few times. This chain uses TRBV4-3 with TRBJ2-3; TRBD2 matches 7 bases. V lost 3 bases, J lost 0 bases, and 9 bases stayed unmatched. The CDR3 runs to 17 residues. The germline CDR1 and CDR2 sequences are LGHNA and YSLEER. CDR3 bases: TGCGCCAGCAGCCAGAACCGGGACTACCCGAGCACAGATACGCAGTATTTT. Amino acids: CASSQNRDYPSTDTQYF.

This clonotype was recorded a few times. V usage is TRBV7-2 and J usage is TRBJ2-7; TRBD2 is a possible D gene (5 bases). Germline CDR1 reads SGHTA; CDR2 reads FQGNSA. Deletions cut 4 bases from V and 3 bases from J, with 13 bases between. This CDR3 has 14 amino acids. The DNA of the CDR3 is TGTGCCAGCAGCTCCTCCGGGAAGCACTACGAGCAGTACTTC. It codes for CASSSSGKHYEQYF.